This T cell receptor beta chain emerged from a study of T-cell memory formation after mild COVID-19. Study as a whole: The study found TCR clusters largely donor specific. Overall study results and limits: In pre-infection memory, a portion of responding clones appeared, which suggested that cross-reactive memory joined. There was a balanced CD4/CD8 profile in clones contracting day 15 to 85, and later expanders leaned CD4+.

This CDR3 is built from 11 residues. CDR1 and CDR2 (germline): DFQATT, SNEGSKA (reference sequence). Trimming took off 5 bases at V and 7 bases at J, with 8 bases between the two ends. TCR alpha and TCR beta cDNA libraries carrying sample barcodes and UMIs came from 5'RACE with constant-segment primers. TCRdb called the 5' RACE reads again in MiXCR, with one record for every CDR3 protein. The sample has around 440,000 distinct CDR3 sequences; 18% are singletons. A note on this clonotype: Its antigen is as yet unknown.

The sequence derives from an adult woman who had mild COVID-19 (a few samples of this study predate the infection). Cell type and time point are not known. The sample consisted of PBMCs or a T cell subset sorted from them (not recorded which). The V and J genes are TRBV20-1 and TRBJ2-2; possibly TRBD1 for D (5 bases). In DNA, the CDR3 is TGCAGTGCTTATGACAGCGGGGAGCTGTTTTTT. Translated, it gives CSAYDSGELFF.